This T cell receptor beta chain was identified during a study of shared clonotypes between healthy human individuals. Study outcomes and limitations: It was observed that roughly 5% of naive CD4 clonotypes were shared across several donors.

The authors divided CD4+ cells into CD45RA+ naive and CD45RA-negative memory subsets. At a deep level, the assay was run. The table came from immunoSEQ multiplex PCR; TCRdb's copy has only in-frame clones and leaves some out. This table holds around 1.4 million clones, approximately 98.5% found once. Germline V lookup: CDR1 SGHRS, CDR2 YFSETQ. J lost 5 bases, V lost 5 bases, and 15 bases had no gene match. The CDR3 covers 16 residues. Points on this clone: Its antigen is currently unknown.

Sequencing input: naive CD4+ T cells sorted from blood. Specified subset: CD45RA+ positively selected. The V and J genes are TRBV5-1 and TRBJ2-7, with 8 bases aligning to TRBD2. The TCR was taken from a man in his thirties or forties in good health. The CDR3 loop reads CASRLEYGTRYHEQYF. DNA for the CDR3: TGCGCCAGCAGGCTTGAATACGGGACTAGGTACCACGAGCAGTACTTC.